The 10 T cell receptor beta chains listed next were all sequenced from one sample in a study of OX40 agonist ivuxolimab in advanced cancers. Assay used: immunoSEQ multiplex PCR; TCRdb lists only in-frame clones, some missing. The table includes over 75,000 clones, around 87% detected once. Specimen: CD4+ or CD8+ T cells sorted from blood, collected in a trial of the OX40 agonist ivuxolimab. These receptors came from an adult with an advanced solid tumor such as melanoma, head and neck, liver or kidney cancer.

This clone has more than one count but fewer than ten. The rearrangement joins TRBV30 to TRBJ1-2, with 7 bases aligning to TRBD1. The CDR3 is made up of 12 amino acids. Germline V gene sequence: CDR1 GTSNPN, CDR2 SVGIG (reference sequence). Trimming removed 6 bases from V and 8 bases from J; junction bases left unmatched: 9. In nucleotides, the CDR3 is TGTGCCTGCCCCACAGGGGAGGGAGGCTACACCTTC. This translates into CACPTGEGGYTF. The variable domain in full, with the rest retrieved from reference TRBV30 and TRBJ1-2, is SQTIHQWPATLVQPVGSPLSLECTVEGTSNPNLYWYRQAAGRGLQLLFYSVGIGQISSEVPQNLSASRPQDRQFILSSKKLLLSDSGFYLCACPTGEGGYTFGSGTRLTVV.

This clone was picked up one time. The gene calls are TRBV2 and TRBJ1-2; weak D call: TRBD1 (5 bases). The CDR3 has 11 amino acids. V was cut by 10 bases and J by 3 bases, with 9 bases left in between. Germline CDR1 is SNHLY and CDR2 is FYNNEI. In DNA, the CDR3 is TGTGCCAACCGACAGTACTATGGCTACACCTTC. This codes for CANRQYYGYTF. Filled out from reference TRBV2 and TRBJ1-2, the complete variable domain reads EPEVTQTPSHQVTQMGQEVILRCVPISNHLYFYWYRQILGQKVEFLVSFYNNEISEKSEIFDDQFSVERPDGSNFTLKIRSTKLEDSAMYFCANRQYYGYTFGSGTRLTVV.

This clone has only one observation. The chain carries TRBV30 and TRBJ2-1; D ambiguous. CDR1 is GTSNPN and CDR2 is SVGIG in the germline V gene (reference sequence). V lost 0 bases, J lost 1 base, and 7 bases lay in between. This CDR3 comprises 14 residues. CDR3 nucleotide sequence: TGTGCCTGGAGTGTAATCGGGTCCTACAATGAGCAGTTCTTC. Amino acid sequence: CAWSVIGSYNEQFF.

This chain connects TRBV4-2 to TRBJ2-5; 13 bases agree with TRBD2. V was pared by 2 bases and J by 1 base, with 4 bases of the junction left unmatched. Germline V gene sequence: CDR1 LGHNA, CDR2 YNFKEQ. The CDR3 is 17 amino acids. CDR3 bases: TGTGCCAGCAGCCAACCGGGACTAGCGGGGCTCCAAGAGACCCAGTACTTC. Amino acids: CASSQPGLAGLQETQYF.

This sequence joins TRBV6-1 and TRBJ2-2, with 7 bases that match TRBD2. The CDR3 loop spans 14 amino acids. J gave up 6 bases and V 8 bases, and 9 bases lay outside the gene matches. Germline CDR1 MNHNS, CDR2 SASEGT. The CDR3 region has the DNA TGTGCCAGCTCCCGGGACTATAATGCCGGGGAGCTGTTTTTT. Its protein is CASSRDYNAGELFF.

This clone was counted only a few times. The chain recombines TRBV4-2 with TRBJ2-1; TRBD2 matches 9 bases. In germline, CDR1 is LGHNA, CDR2 YNFKEQ. The CDR3 is made up of 18 amino acids. The J segment lost 5 bases and the V segment lost 0 bases, leaving 11 bases of the junction unmatched. CDR3 loop: CASSQEWQVAGVDNEQFF. CDR3 DNA: TGTGCCAGCAGCCAAGAGTGGCAAGTAGCGGGAGTCGACAATGAGCAGTTCTTC.

This clone appeared once. The rearrangement links TRBV29-1 to TRBJ2-5, with D perhaps assigned TRBD1 or TRBD2 (6 bases each). The V and J ends lost 6 bases and 1 base respectively, with 12 bases between them. CDR1 is SQVTM, CDR2 ANQGSEA, per germline. The CDR3 length is 13 residues. The CDR3 sequence: CSVAGGRQETQYF. DNA for the CDR3: TGCAGCGTGGCCGGGGGCCGCCAAGAGACCCAGTACTTC.

This chain uses TRBV18 with TRBJ2-2, with D hard to call. The CDR3 is 13 amino acids. Germline loops: CDR1 KGHSH, CDR2 LQKENI. With 3 bases removed from V and 5 bases from J, the gap between germline ends came to 7 bases. CDR3 DNA: TGTGCCAGCTCACCCGACCATACCGGGGAGCTGTTTTTT. It codes for CASSPDHTGELFF.

The genes are TRBV5-1 and TRBJ1-5; maybe TRBD1 (5 bases). The germline V gene has CDR1 SGHRS and CDR2 YFSETQ. The CDR3 contains 14 residues. Trimming pared 0 bases from V and 4 bases from J, leaving 8 bases between. The CDR3 protein is CASSLDGGNQPQHF. CDR3 sequence (DNA): TGCGCCAGCAGCTTGGATGGGGGGAATCAGCCCCAGCATTTT.

The chain employs TRBV6-1 and TRBJ1-2; no firm D call. Trimming pared 5 bases from V and 6 bases from J, leaving 7 bases between. The CDR3 contains 11 residues. Per germline, CDR1 MNHNS and CDR2 SASEGT. The CDR3 loop reads CASSSANGYTF. CDR3 coding DNA: TGTGCCAGCAGTTCCGCAAATGGCTACACCTTC.